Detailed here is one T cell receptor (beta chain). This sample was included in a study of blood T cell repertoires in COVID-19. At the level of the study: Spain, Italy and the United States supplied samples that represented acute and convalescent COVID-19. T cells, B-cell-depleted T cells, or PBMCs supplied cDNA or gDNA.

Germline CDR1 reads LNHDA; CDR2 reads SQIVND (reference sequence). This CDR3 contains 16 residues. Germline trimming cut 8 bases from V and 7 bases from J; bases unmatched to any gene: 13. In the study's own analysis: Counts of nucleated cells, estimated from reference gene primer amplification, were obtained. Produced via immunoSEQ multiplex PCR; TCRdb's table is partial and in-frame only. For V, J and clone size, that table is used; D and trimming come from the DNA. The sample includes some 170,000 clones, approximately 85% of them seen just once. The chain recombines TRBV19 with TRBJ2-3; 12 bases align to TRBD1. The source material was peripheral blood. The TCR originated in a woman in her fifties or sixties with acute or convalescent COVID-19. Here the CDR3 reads CASSRPSGTGGNTQYF. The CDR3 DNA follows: TGTGCCAGTTCGCGACCGTCCGGGACAGGGGGCAATACGCAGTATTTT.